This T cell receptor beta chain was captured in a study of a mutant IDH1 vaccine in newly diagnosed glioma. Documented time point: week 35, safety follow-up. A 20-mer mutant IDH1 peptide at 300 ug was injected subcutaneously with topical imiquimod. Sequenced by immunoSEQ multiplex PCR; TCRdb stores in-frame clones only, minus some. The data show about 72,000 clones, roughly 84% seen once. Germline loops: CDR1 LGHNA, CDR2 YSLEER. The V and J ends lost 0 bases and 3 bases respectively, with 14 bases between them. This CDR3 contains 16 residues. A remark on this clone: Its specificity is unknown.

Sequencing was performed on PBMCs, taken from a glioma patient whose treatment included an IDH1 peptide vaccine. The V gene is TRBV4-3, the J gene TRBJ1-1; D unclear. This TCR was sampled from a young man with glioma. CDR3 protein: CASSQDGGWDHTEAFF. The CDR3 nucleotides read TGCGCCAGCAGCCAAGATGGTGGCTGGGATCACACTGAAGCTTTCTTT.